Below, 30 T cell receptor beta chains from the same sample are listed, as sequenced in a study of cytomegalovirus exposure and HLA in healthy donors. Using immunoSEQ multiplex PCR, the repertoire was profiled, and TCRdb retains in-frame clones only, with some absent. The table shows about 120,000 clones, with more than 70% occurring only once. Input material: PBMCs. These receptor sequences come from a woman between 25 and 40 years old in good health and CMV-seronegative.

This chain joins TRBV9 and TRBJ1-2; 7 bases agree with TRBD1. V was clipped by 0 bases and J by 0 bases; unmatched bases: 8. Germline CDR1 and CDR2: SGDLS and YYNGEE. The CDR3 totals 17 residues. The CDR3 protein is CASSVAYDRASNYGYTF. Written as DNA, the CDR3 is TGTGCCAGCAGCGTAGCTTACGACAGGGCCTCTAACTATGGCTACACCTTC.

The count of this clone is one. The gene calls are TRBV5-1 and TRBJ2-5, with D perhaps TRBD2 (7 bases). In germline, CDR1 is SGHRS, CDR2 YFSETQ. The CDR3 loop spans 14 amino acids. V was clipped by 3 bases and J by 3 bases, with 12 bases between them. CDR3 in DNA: TGCGCCAGCAGCTGGACGGGGGGCAAAGAGACCCAGTACTTC. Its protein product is CASSWTGGKETQYF.

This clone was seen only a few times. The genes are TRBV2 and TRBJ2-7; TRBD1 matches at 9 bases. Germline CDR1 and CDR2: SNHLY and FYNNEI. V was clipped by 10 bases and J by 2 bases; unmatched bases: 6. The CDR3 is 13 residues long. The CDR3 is CATGQGFTYEQYF. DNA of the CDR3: TGTGCCACCGGACAGGGGTTCACCTACGAGCAGTACTTC.

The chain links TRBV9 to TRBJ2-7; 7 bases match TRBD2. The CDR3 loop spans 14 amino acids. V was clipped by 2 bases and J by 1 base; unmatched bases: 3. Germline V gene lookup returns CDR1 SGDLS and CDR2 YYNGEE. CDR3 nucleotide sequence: TGTGCCAGCAGCGTTACGGGGGGTTCCTACGAGCAGTACTTC. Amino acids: CASSVTGGSYEQYF. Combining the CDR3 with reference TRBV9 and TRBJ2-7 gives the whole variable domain DSGVTQTPKHLITATGQRVTLRCSPRSGDLSVYWYQQSLDQGLQFLIQYYNGEERAKGNILERFSAQQFPDLHSELNLSSLELGDSALYFCASSVTGGSYEQYFGPGTRLTVT.

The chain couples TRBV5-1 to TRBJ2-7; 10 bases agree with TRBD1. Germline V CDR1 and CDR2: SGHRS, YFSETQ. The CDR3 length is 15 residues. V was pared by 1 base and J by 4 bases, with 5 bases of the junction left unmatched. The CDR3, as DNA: TGCGCCAGCAGCTTGCAGACAGGGGGCTTTTACGAGCAGTACTTC. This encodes CASSLQTGGFYEQYF.

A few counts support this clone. As DNA, the CDR3 is TGTGCCTGGAGCCCTGGGGCTGGGGGGGAAATTCAGTACTTC. Its protein product is CAWSPGAGGEIQYF. The gene calls are TRBV30 and TRBJ2-4; 7 nucleotides line up with TRBD2. CDR1 GTSNPN and CDR2 SVGIG come from the germline V gene (reference sequence). The CDR3 sequence is 14 residues long. Trimming removed 3 bases from V and 10 bases from J; junction bases left unmatched: 12.

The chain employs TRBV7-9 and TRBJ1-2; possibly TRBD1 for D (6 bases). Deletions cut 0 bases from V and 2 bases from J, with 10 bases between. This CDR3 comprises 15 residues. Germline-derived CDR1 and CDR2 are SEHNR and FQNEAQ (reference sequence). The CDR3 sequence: CASSLAQQGNYGYTF. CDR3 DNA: TGTGCCAGCAGCTTAGCGCAGCAGGGGAACTATGGCTACACCTTC.

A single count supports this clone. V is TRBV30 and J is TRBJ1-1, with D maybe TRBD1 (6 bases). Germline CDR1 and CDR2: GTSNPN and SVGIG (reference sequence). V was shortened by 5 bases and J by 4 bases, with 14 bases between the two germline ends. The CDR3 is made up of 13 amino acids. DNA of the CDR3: TGTGCCTGGGAGAGGCGGGGGCTCACTGAAGCTTTCTTT. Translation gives CAWERRGLTEAFF.

In nucleotides, the CDR3 is TGTGCCAGCAGTTCCGGACAGGAGGATGAAAAACTGTTTTTT. Residues: CASSSGQEDEKLFF. This chain connects TRBV28 to TRBJ1-4, with 7 bases aligning to TRBD1. V trimming: 4 bases; J trimming: 6 bases; junction bases outside the gene matches: 5. CDR1 and CDR2 (germline): MDHEN, SYDVKM. The CDR3 loop spans 14 amino acids. The full variable domain, rest sourced from reference TRBV28 and TRBJ1-4, is DVKVTQSSRYLVKRTGEKVFLECVQDMDHENMFWYRQDPGLGLRLIYFSYDVKMKEKGDIPEGYSVSREKKERFSLILESASTNQTSMYLCASSSGQEDEKLFFGSGTQLSVL.

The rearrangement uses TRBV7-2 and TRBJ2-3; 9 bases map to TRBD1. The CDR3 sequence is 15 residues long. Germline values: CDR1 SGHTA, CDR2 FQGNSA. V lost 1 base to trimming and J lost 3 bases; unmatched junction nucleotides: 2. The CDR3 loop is CASSLVGQGTDTQYF. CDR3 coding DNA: TGTGCCAGCAGCTTAGTAGGACAGGGGACAGATACGCAGTATTTT. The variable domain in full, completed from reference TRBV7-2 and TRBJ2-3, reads GAGVSQSPSNKVTEKGKDVELRCDPISGHTALYWYRQSLGQGLEFLIYFQGNSAPDKSGLPSDRFSAERTGGSVSTLTIQRTQQEDSAVYLCASSLVGQGTDTQYFGPGTRLTVL.

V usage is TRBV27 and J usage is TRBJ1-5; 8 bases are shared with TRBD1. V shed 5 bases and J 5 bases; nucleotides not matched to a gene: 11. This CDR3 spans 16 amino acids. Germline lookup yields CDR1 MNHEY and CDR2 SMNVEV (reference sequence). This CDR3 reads CASSPRTGRPDQPQHF. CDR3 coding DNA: TGTGCCAGCAGTCCTCGGACAGGGAGACCGGATCAGCCCCAGCATTTT.

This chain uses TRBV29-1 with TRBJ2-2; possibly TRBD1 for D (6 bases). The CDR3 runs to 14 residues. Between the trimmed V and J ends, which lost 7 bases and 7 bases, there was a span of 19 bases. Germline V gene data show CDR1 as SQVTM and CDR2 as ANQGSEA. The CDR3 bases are TGCAGCGCCGAGAACAGGGCATCGGGCGGGGAGCTGTTTTTT. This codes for CSAENRASGGELFF.

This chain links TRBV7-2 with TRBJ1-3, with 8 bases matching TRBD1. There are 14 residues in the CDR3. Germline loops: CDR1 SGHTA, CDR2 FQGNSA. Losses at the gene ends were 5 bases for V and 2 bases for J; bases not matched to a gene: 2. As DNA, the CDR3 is TGTGCCAGCAGCCCGGACAGGGCTGGAAACACCATATATTTT. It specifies CASSPDRAGNTIYF.

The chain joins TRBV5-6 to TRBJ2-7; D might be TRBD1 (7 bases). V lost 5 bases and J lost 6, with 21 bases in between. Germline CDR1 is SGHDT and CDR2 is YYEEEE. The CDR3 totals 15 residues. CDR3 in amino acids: CASSGQGGRRSEQYF. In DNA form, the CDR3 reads TGTGCCAGCAGTGGGCAGGGGGGCCGGAGGAGCGAGCAGTACTTC.

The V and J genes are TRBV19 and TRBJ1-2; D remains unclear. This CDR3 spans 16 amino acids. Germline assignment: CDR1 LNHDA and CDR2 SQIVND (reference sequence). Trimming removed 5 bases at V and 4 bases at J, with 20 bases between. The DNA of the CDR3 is TGTGCCAGTAGTCGAGGGAGAAGTTCGGGCCCCTATGGCTACACCTTC. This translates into CASSRGRSSGPYGYTF.

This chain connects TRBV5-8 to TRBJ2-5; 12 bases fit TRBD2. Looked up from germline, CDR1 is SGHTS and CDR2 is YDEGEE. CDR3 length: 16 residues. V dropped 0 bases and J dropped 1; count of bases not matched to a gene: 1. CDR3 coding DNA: TGTGCCAGCAGCTTGGCACTAGCGGGGGGCCAAGAGACCCAGTACTTC. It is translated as CASSLALAGGQETQYF.

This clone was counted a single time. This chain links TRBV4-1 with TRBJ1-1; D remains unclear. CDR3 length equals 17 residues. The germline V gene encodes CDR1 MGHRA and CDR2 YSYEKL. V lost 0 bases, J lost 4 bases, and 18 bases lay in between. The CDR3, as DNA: TGCGCCAGCAGCCAAGATATCGGGGAAAAGAAGGGCACTGAAGCTTTCTTT. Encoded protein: CASSQDIGEKKGTEAFF.

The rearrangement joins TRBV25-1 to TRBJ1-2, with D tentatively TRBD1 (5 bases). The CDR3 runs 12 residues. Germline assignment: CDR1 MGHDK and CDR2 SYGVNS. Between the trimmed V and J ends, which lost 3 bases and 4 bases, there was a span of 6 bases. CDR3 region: CASSEGGYGYTF. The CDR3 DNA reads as TGTGCCAGCAGTGAGGGGGGCTATGGCTACACCTTC.

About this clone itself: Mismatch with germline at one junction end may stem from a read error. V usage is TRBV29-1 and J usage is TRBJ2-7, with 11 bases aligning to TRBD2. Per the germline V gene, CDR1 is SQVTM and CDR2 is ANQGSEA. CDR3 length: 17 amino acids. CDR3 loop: CSVEVDGTSGSSYEQYF. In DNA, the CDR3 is TGCAGCGTAGAAGTGGACGGGACTAGCGGTAGTTCCTACGAGCAGTACTTC.

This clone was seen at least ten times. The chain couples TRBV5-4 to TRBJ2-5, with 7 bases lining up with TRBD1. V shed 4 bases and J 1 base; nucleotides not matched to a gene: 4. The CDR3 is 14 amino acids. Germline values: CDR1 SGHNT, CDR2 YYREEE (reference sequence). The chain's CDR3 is CASSQTGPQETQYF. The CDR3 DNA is TGTGCCAGCAGCCAGACAGGGCCCCAAGAGACCCAGTACTTC.

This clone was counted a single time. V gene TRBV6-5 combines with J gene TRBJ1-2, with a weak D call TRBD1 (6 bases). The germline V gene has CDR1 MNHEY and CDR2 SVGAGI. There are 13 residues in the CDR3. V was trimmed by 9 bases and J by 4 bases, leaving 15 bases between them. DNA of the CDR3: TGTGCCAGTCTTGGACAGCCTCTCTATGGCTACACCTTC. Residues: CASLGQPLYGYTF.

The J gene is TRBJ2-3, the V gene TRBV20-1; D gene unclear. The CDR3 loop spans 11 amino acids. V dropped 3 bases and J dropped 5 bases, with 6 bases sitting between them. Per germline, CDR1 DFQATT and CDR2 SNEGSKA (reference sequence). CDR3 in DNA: TGCAGTGCTAGTAAGCGAGATACGCAGTATTTT. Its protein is CSASKRDTQYF.

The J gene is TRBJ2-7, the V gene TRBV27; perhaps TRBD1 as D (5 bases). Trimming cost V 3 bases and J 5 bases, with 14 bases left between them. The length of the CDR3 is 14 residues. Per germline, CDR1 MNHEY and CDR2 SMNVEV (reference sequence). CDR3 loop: CASSLGQGSHEQYF. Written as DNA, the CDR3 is TGTGCCAGCAGTTTGGGCCAGGGTAGCCACGAGCAGTACTTC.

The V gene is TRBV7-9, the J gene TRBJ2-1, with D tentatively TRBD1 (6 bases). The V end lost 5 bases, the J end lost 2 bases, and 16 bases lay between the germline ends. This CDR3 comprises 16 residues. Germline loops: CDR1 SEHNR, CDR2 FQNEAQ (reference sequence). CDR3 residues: CASSLTTGITYNEQFF. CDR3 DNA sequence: TGTGCCAGCAGCCTAACGACAGGAATCACCTACAATGAGCAGTTCTTC.

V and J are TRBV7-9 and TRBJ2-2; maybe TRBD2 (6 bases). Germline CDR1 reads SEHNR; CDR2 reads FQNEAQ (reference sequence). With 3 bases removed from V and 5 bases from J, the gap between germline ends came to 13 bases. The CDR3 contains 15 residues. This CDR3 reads CASSLWAGRTGELFF. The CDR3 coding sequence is TGTGCCAGCAGCTTGTGGGCAGGGAGGACCGGGGAGCTGTTTTTT. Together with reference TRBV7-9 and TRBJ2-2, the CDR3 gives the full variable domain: DTGVSQNPRHKITKRGQNVTFRCDPISEHNRLYWYRQTLGQGPEFLTYFQNEAQLEKSRLLSDRFSAERPKGSFSTLEIQRTEQGDSAMYLCASSLWAGRTGELFFGEGSRLTVL.

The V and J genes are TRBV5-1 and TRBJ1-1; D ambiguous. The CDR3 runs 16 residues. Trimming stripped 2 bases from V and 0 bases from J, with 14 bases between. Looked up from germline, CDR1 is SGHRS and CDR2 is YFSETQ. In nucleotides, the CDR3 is TGCGCCAGCAGCTTTGCCCCTCCCCACTTGAACACTGAAGCTTTCTTT. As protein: CASSFAPPHLNTEAFF.

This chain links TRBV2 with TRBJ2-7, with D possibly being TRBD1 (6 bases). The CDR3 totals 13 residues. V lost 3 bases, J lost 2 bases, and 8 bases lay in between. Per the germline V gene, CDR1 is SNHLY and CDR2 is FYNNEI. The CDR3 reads CASSDGQTYEQYF. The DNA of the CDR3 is TGTGCCAGCAGTGATGGACAGACCTACGAGCAGTACTTC. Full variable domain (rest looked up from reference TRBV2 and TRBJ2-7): EPEVTQTPSHQVTQMGQEVILRCVPISNHLYFYWYRQILGQKVEFLVSFYNNEISEKSEIFDDQFSVERPDGSNFTLKIRSTKLEDSAMYFCASSDGQTYEQYFGPGTRLTVT.

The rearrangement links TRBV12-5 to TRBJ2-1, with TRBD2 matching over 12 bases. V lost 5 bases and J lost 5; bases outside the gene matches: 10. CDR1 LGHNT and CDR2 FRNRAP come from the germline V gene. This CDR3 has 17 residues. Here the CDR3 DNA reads TGTGCTAGTGGTCAACACACCCTAGCGGGGGGGGACAATGAGCAGTTCTTC. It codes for CASGQHTLAGGDNEQFF.

The CDR3 sequence: CAAEGTANYGYTF. DNA of the CDR3: TGTGCCGCCGAAGGGACAGCTAACTATGGCTACACCTTC. The rearrangement joins TRBV30 to TRBJ1-2; the match to TRBD1 covers 7 bases. The CDR3 covers 13 residues. Germline-derived CDR1 and CDR2 are GTSNPN and SVGIG (reference sequence). The V gene end was trimmed by 8 bases and the J gene end by 0 bases; junction bases not matched to a gene: 6.

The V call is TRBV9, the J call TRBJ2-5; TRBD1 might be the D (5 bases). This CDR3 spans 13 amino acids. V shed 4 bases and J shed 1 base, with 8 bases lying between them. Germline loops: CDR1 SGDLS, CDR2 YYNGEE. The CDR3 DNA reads TGTGCCAGCAGCCCTGGGGCCCAAGAGACCCAGTACTTC. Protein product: CASSPGAQETQYF.